This TCR beta chain derives from a study of response to subunit inactivated influenza vaccine. Trimming pared 2 bases from V and 6 bases from J, leaving 15 bases between. The CDR3 contains 14 residues. Germline assignment: CDR1 SGHRS and CDR2 YFSETQ. TCRdb independently ran MiXCR on the RT-PCR reads; one entry per CDR3 protein. Found here are just under 550,000 distinct CDR3 sequences, less than 25% of them singletons; the top ten hold approximately 3%. The sample was also linked to a second study, of T cells expressing NK-cell markers. That source reports: The cDNA for TCR beta came from 5'RACE template switching with UMIs. Investigators obtained TCR beta repertoires from sorted CD3+CD56+NKG2C+, CD3+CD56+NKG2C- and CD3+CD56-NKG2C+ T cells. Dominant NKG2C+ clonotypes accounted for about 1.0-7.0% of CD8+ T cells in more than 5 donors. The CD3+CD56-NKG2C+ fraction of a handful of donors was likewise dominated by these clonotypes.

The source of this sequence is a middle-aged man who received an inactivated influenza vaccine. The V call is TRBV5-1, the J call TRBJ2-7; possible D gene TRBD1, 5 bases. Sequencing used CD4+ T cells sorted from PBMCs, obtained roughly 12 days after vaccination. CDR3: CASSLVGGALEQYF. CDR3 in DNA: TGCGCCAGCAGCTTAGTAGGTGGGGCACTCGAGCAGTACTTC.